This TCR beta chain was identified in a study of blood T cell repertoires in COVID-19 (dated by TCRdb to about 2020). With respect to the entire study: Samples covering the acute and convalescent phases of COVID-19 were provided by collaborators in the United States, Italy and Spain. The material from the prospective study consisted of cDNA or gDNA derived from T cells, B-cell-depleted T cells, or PBMCs. Deeply sampled blood TCRbeta repertoires from subjects exposed to, actively infected with, or recovered from COVID-19 were included in the dataset. The repertoires were released in a freely available public database intended as a resource for research on the immune response to SARS-CoV-2. The samples were drawn from two sources: the first 160 participants of the ongoing ImmuneRACE study, and 950 to 1,500 subjects contributed by 6 global collaborators. Sample metadata almost always included a de-identified subject ID, COVID-19 status, age in years and sex. Where available, HLA class I and class II types were taken from metadata supplied by the sample provider and were not determined by assay-based typing. Overall study outcomes, separate from this receptor: The amount of clinical and demographic metadata varied by source and participant and was provided uncurated.

One collaborating source in Seattle enrolled patients while the patients were actively infected and followed the patients over time throughout the course of disease. Collaborating institutions collected whole blood in K2EDTA tubes following their own protocols. Collaborator samples were shipped for TCRbeta analysis as frozen whole blood, isolated PBMCs, or DNA extracted from either sample type. In regard to this clone: The target of this receptor is not known. No base quality information exists; no much larger clone differs at one position.

The CDR3, from cysteine to phenylalanine, totals 16 residues. Solely the CDR3 DNA is kept, with 48 bases framed from the first base. According to the germline V gene, CDR1 reads SGHTA and CDR2 reads FQGNSA. Trimming leaves V shorter by 10 bases and J shorter by 3 bases, with the junction holding 16 bases beyond the gene matches. TCRbeta CDR3 regions were amplified from genomic DNA using the immunoSEQ Assay, a bias-controlled multiplex PCR. In the authors' own workflow: Within the assay, amplification of reference gene primers was used to estimate how many nucleated cells each sample contained. To quantify the absolute abundance of each unique TCRbeta CDR3 rearrangement, sequence reads were collapsed and filtered. For each sample, productive Simpson clonality was calculated as the square root of Simpson's diversity index over productive rearrangements. TCRdb's version of the immuneACCESS table is confined to in-frame rearrangements and falls short of the full clone set. An unresolved V gene accounts for under half of the shortfall where checked; the remainder is of unknown origin. The V and J calls and the clone size are those of that table, but D and trimming were determined from the DNA. This sample is represented by roughly 350,000 clones; approximately 91% of them were singletons. The ten most abundant clones make up around 7.9% of the sample.

The clonotype comes from a woman aged 65 to 85 with COVID-19, enrolled during active disease. Sequences were obtained from peripheral blood. The chain links TRBV7-2 with TRBJ2-7; the central 9 bases match TRBD2. The bases are TGTGCCACCCGTTCTGTGGGGGCTAGCGGGGTCTACGAGCAGTACTTC. This translates into CATRSVGASGVYEQYF. With the portions outside the CDR3 filled from the reference TRBV7-2 and TRBJ2-7 genes, the complete variable region becomes GAGVSQSPSNKVTEKGKDVELRCDPISGHTALYWYRQSLGQGLEFLIYFQGNSAPDKSGLPSDRFSAERTGGSVSTLTIQRTQQEDSAVYLCATRSVGASGVYEQYFGPGTRLTVT.